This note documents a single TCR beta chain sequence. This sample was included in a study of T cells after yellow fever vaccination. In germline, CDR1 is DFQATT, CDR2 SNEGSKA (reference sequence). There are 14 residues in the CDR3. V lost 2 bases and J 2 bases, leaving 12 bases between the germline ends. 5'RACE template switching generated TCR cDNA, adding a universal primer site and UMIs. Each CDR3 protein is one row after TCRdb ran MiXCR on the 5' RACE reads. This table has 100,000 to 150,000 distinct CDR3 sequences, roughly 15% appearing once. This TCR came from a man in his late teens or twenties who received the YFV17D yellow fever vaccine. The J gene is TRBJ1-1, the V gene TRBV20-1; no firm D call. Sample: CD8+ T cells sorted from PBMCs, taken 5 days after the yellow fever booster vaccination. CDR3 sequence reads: CSARPGWVNTEAFF. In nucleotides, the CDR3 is TGCAGTGCTAGACCCGGGTGGGTCAACACTGAAGCTTTCTTT.